This T cell receptor (beta chain) appears in the sequencing data of a study of cytomegalovirus exposure and HLA in healthy donors. The table came from immunoSEQ multiplex PCR; TCRdb's copy has only in-frame clones and leaves some out. The sample has tens of thousands of clones; approximately 93% are singletons. Germline V gene sequence: CDR1 GTSNPN, CDR2 SVGIG (reference sequence). This CDR3 spans 11 amino acids. V was pared by 3 bases and J by 11 bases, with 5 bases of the junction left unmatched. The chain uses TRBV30 and TRBJ2-3, with TRBD1 matching over 7 bases. Sequencing was performed on PBMCs. This clonotype was obtained from a young woman in good health and CMV-seropositive. CDR3 nucleotides: TGTGCCTGGAGGACAGGGAGCAAGCAGTATTTT. As protein: CAWRTGSKQYF.